Presented here are 30 T cell receptor beta chains from one specimen sequenced in a study of T cells in localized non-small cell lung cancer. Only in-frame clones appear in the TCRdb table, and some are missing; sequencing was by immunoSEQ multiplex PCR. The sample includes 50,000 to 75,000 clones, roughly 92% seen only once; the top ten take just under 20%. This specimen consisted of peripheral blood, obtained before any cancer treatment. These receptors were collected from a man aged 35 to 69 with stage I lung adenocarcinoma.

The J gene is TRBJ2-2, the V gene TRBV9, with 8 bases lining up with TRBD1. This CDR3 spans 18 amino acids. V dropped 3 bases and J dropped 4; count of bases not matched to a gene: 14. The germline V gene has CDR1 SGDLS and CDR2 YYNGEE. CDR3 in DNA: TGTGCCAGCAGCGCAACGGGACAGGCTACTCGGGTCACCGGGGAGCTGTTTTTT. Amino acid sequence: CASSATGQATRVTGELFF.

The V gene is TRBV7-6, the J gene TRBJ1-5; D is uncertain. V gave up 1 base and J gave up 5 bases, with 12 bases separating them. CDR1 is SGHVS, CDR2 FNYEAQ, per germline. This CDR3 region has 15 residues. The CDR3 loop reads CASSLGNTWDQPQHF. The CDR3 nucleotides are TGTGCCAGCAGCTTAGGGAATACGTGGGATCAGCCCCAGCATTTT.

The CDR3 sequence: CASNVGVGETQYF. DNA of the CDR3: TGTGCCAGCAATGTGGGGGTAGGGGAGACCCAGTACTTC. The V and J genes are TRBV2 and TRBJ2-5; D assignment may be TRBD1 or TRBD2 (5 bases each). The CDR3 has 13 amino acids. V was shortened by 7 bases and J by 5 bases, with 14 bases between the two germline ends. CDR1 and CDR2 (germline): SNHLY, FYNNEI.

The rearrangement links TRBV7-2 to TRBJ2-5; 7 positions agree with TRBD2. CDR1 is SGHTA and CDR2 is FQGNSA in the germline V gene. After removal of 3 bases from V and 5 bases from J, the junction contained 6 bases not matched to a gene. This CDR3 is 14 amino acids long. CDR3 sequence reads: CASSFAGAVETQYF. CDR3 DNA: TGTGCCAGCAGCTTTGCGGGAGCAGTCGAGACCCAGTACTTC.

V gene TRBV5-1 combines with J gene TRBJ2-7; D perhaps matches TRBD1 (5 bases). Germline CDR1 is SGHRS and CDR2 is YFSETQ. The germline V and J ends were trimmed by 5 bases and 1 base, with 19 bases remaining between them. The CDR3 sequence is 16 residues long. The CDR3 nucleotides are TGCGCCAGCAGGCCAGTTCCAGGGCAGTCATCCTACGAGCAGTACTTC. It translates to CASRPVPGQSSYEQYF.

This chain links TRBV5-1 with TRBJ2-1; the D is unclear. Germline-derived CDR1 and CDR2 are SGHRS and YFSETQ. The CDR3 contains 17 residues. The V and J ends lost 0 bases and 0 bases respectively, with 13 bases between them. The CDR3 here is CASSLDPRISSYNEQFF. The CDR3 region has the DNA TGCGCCAGCAGCTTGGATCCGCGGATAAGCTCCTACAATGAGCAGTTCTTC.

V usage is TRBV9 and J usage is TRBJ2-3, with D possibly matching TRBD2 (6 bases). Germline CDR1 reads SGDLS; CDR2 reads YYNGEE. This CDR3 region has 15 residues. The germline V and J ends were trimmed by 0 bases and 3 bases, with 11 bases remaining between them. CDR3 DNA sequence: TGTGCCAGCAGCGTAGCGTTTGGGACTACAGATACGCAGTATTTT. Encoded protein: CASSVAFGTTDTQYF.

The sample holds one count of this clone. The gene calls are TRBV30 and TRBJ2-6; TRBD1 or TRBD2 may be the D gene (5 bases each). The CDR3 extends over 15 amino acids. Germline values: CDR1 GTSNPN, CDR2 SVGIG (reference sequence). V was shortened by 0 bases and J by 1 base, with 7 bases between the two germline ends. The CDR3 region is CAWSVWGSGANVLTF. The CDR3 DNA follows: TGTGCCTGGAGTGTATGGGGGTCTGGGGCCAACGTCCTGACTTTC.

The genes are TRBV7-8 and TRBJ2-5, with D possibly TRBD1 on 5 matching bases. V lost 6 bases to trimming and J lost 3 bases, with 20 bases between them. Germline CDR1 is SGHVS and CDR2 is FQNEAQ. This CDR3 has 16 residues. The CDR3 protein is CASRVGPGRRKETQYF. Here the CDR3 DNA reads TGTGCCAGCAGGGTGGGGCCCGGACGGAGAAAAGAGACCCAGTACTTC.

The J gene is TRBJ2-2, the V gene TRBV28, with 7 bases aligning to TRBD2. The CDR3 covers 16 residues. The germline CDR1 and CDR2 sequences are MDHEN and SYDVKM. V dropped 2 bases and J dropped 1; count of bases not matched to a gene: 4. The CDR3 sequence is CASSLTAGVNTGELFF. In DNA, the CDR3 is TGTGCCAGCAGTTTAACGGCGGGAGTGAACACCGGGGAGCTGTTTTTT.

This chain links TRBV6-6 with TRBJ1-2, with 10 bases aligning to TRBD1. CDR1 MNHNY and CDR2 SVGAGI come from the germline V gene (reference sequence). The V segment lost 0 bases and the J segment 6 bases; nucleotides outside the gene matches: 1. This CDR3 contains 14 residues. The CDR3 DNA is TGTGCCAGCAGTTACTCCGGACAGGGGGATGGCTACACCTTC. Its protein is CASSYSGQGDGYTF.

V usage is TRBV27 and J usage is TRBJ1-5; the D gene is possibly TRBD1 (6 bases). V shed 5 bases and J shed 3 bases, with 11 bases lying between them. Per the germline V gene, CDR1 is MNHEY and CDR2 is SMNVEV (reference sequence). This CDR3 region has 14 residues. The CDR3 loop is CASSVGGPNQPQHF. The CDR3 region has the DNA TGTGCCAGCAGTGTCGGGGGGCCCAATCAGCCCCAGCATTTT.

This chain joins TRBV5-1 and TRBJ2-3; 8 bases map to TRBD2. The CDR3 sequence is 15 residues long. The germline gives CDR1 SGHRS, CDR2 YFSETQ. V gave up 4 bases and J gave up 3 bases; unmatched junction bases: 7. The CDR3 region is CASSLPGLGTDTQYF. As DNA, the CDR3 is TGCGCCAGCAGCCTACCGGGACTAGGTACAGATACGCAGTATTTT. The whole variable domain, filled in from reference TRBV5-1 and TRBJ2-3, reads KAGVTQTPRYLIKTRGQQVTLSCSPISGHRSVSWYQQTPGQGLQFLFEYFSETQRNKGNFPGRFSGRQFSNSRSEMNVSTLELGDSALYLCASSLPGLGTDTQYFGPGTRLTVL.

The chain combines TRBV30 with TRBJ2-5, with D possibly being TRBD2 (5 bases). Trimming took 7 bases from V and 7 from J, leaving 19 bases between them. CDR1 and CDR2 (germline): GTSNPN, SVGIG (reference sequence). The length of the CDR3 is 13 residues. CDR3 in DNA: TGTGCCTTGACCCCGGACTCTGGGCCGACCCAGTACTTC. Its translation: CALTPDSGPTQYF.

The rearrangement uses TRBV7-9 and TRBJ1-1; TRBD1 aligns across 7 bases. The CDR3 covers 15 residues. V lost 0 bases to trimming and J lost 5 bases; unmatched junction nucleotides: 6. CDR1 is SEHNR, CDR2 FQNEAQ, per germline (reference sequence). The CDR3 region is CASSLAQGGSTEAFF. Here the CDR3 DNA reads TGTGCCAGCAGCTTAGCGCAGGGGGGATCAACTGAAGCTTTCTTT.

The rearrangement joins TRBV15 to TRBJ2-3; D is uncertain. V was cut by 0 bases and J by 5 bases, with 15 bases left in between. CDR1 and CDR2 from the germline V gene are LNHNV and YYDKDF (reference sequence). The CDR3 has 16 residues. The CDR3, as DNA: TGTGCCACCAGCAGAGACGGTGTTGATCTGGGAGATACGCAGTATTTT. It specifies CATSRDGVDLGDTQYF.

The CDR3 loop reads CASRPTSGTHNEQFF. The DNA for the CDR3 is TGTGCCAGCAGACCAACTAGCGGGACCCACAATGAGCAGTTCTTC. The rearrangement uses TRBV2 and TRBJ2-1; TRBD2 aligns across 10 bases. The CDR3 is made up of 15 amino acids. Germline CDR1 is SNHLY and CDR2 is FYNNEI. Unmatched junction bases numbered 7, after V lost 6 bases and J lost 5 bases.

The chain joins TRBV7-8 to TRBJ1-5; D not certain. The CDR3 has 14 amino acids. Trimming took off 4 bases at V and 5 bases at J, with 12 bases between the two ends. Germline CDR1 SGHVS, CDR2 FQNEAQ. In DNA, the CDR3 is TGTGCCAGCAGCTCTCAGACATTAGATCAGCCCCAGCATTTT. The encoded protein is CASSSQTLDQPQHF.

The chain carries TRBV28 and TRBJ1-2; no firm D call. The V gene's germline CDR1 is MDHEN and CDR2 SYDVKM. Trimming took off 5 bases at V and 4 bases at J, with 17 bases between the two ends. The CDR3 length is 15 residues. This CDR3 reads CASSPVLAGLYGYTF. The DNA of the CDR3 is TGTGCCAGCAGTCCTGTGCTCGCCGGACTCTATGGCTACACCTTC.

V gene TRBV15 combines with J gene TRBJ2-1; 9 nucleotides line up with TRBD1. After removal of 3 bases from V and 4 bases from J, the junction contained 7 bases not matched to a gene. Germline V gives CDR1 LNHNV, CDR2 YYDKDF (reference sequence). CDR3 size: 16 residues. Written as DNA, the CDR3 is TGTGCCACCAGCAGGGGGGGGGACAGGGTTTACAATGAGCAGTTCTTC. It specifies CATSRGGDRVYNEQFF.

The chain combines TRBV30 with TRBJ1-2; D perhaps matches TRBD1 (5 bases). Germline assignment: CDR1 GTSNPN and CDR2 SVGIG (reference sequence). V was pared by 2 bases and J by 6 bases, with 10 bases between. This CDR3 contains 12 residues. The CDR3 DNA follows: TGTGCCTGGAGTACGGGGGTTCATGGCTACACCTTC. Translated: CAWSTGVHGYTF.

This chain links TRBV7-9 with TRBJ2-7; D may be TRBD1 or TRBD2 (5 bases each). This CDR3 contains 14 residues. The germline CDR1 and CDR2 sequences are SEHNR and FQNEAQ (reference sequence). V lost 4 bases to trimming and J lost 2 bases, with 12 bases between them. This chain's CDR3 is CASSSGDGAYEQYF. The CDR3 DNA sequence: TGTGCCAGCAGCTCTGGGGACGGAGCCTACGAGCAGTACTTC.

This clone showed up just once. J is TRBJ1-5 and V is TRBV6-6; D remains unclear. Deletions cut 0 bases from V and 2 bases from J, with 8 bases between. Germline CDR1 reads MNHNY; CDR2 reads SVGAGI (reference sequence). This CDR3 contains 15 residues. The CDR3 nucleotides read TGTGCCAGCAGTTACTCGCACACTGGCAATCAGCCCCAGCATTTT. Its translation: CASSYSHTGNQPQHF.

This chain connects TRBV5-1 to TRBJ1-2; D not certain. V was shortened by 3 bases and J by 8 bases, with 11 bases between the two germline ends. The CDR3 contains 12 residues. Germline V gene data show CDR1 as SGHRS and CDR2 as YFSETQ. CDR3 DNA: TGCGCCAGCAGCTCCAACCCGGACGGCTACACCTTC. It encodes CASSSNPDGYTF.

The chain recombines TRBV6-5 with TRBJ1-1, with TRBD1 as a possible D gene (5 bases). V was trimmed by 8 bases and J by 0 bases, leaving 7 bases between them. In germline, CDR1 is MNHEY, CDR2 SVGAGI. The CDR3 is 12 residues long. The CDR3 sequence: CASGGVNTEAFF. DNA of the CDR3: TGTGCCAGCGGAGGGGTGAACACTGAAGCTTTCTTT.

This chain links TRBV6-1 with TRBJ2-7; 9 bases match TRBD2. The germline CDR1 and CDR2 sequences are MNHNS and SASEGT. This CDR3 comprises 15 residues. J was trimmed by 2 bases and V by 3 bases; bases with no gene match: 5. CDR3 amino acids: CASSDFAGGTYEQYF. The CDR3 DNA reads TGTGCCAGCAGTGATTTTGCGGGAGGGACCTACGAGCAGTACTTC.

The genes are TRBV4-3 and TRBJ2-5; 7 positions agree with TRBD1. The CDR3 runs to 15 residues. The trim removed 3 bases at V and 5 bases at J, leaving 9 bases unmatched. The germline gives CDR1 LGHNA, CDR2 YSLEER. This chain's CDR3 is CASSQVGQLQETQYF. The DNA for the CDR3 is TGCGCCAGCAGCCAGGTGGGACAGTTACAGGAGACCCAGTACTTC.

The rearrangement joins TRBV7-9 to TRBJ2-3; 10 nucleotides line up with TRBD2. This CDR3 comprises 15 residues. Trimming at V came to 5 bases and at J to 5 bases, leaving 7 bases not matched to a gene. Germline V gives CDR1 SEHNR, CDR2 FQNEAQ (reference sequence). The CDR3 bases are TGTGCCAGCAGCGACCCGGGACTAGCGATAGATACGCAGTATTTT. Translation gives CASSDPGLAIDTQYF.

J is TRBJ1-1 and V is TRBV6-5, with D perhaps TRBD1 (5 bases). Trimming took 8 bases from V and 9 from J, leaving 22 bases between them. The CDR3 runs to 14 residues. Germline lookup yields CDR1 MNHEY and CDR2 SVGAGI. This CDR3 reads CASLGDSMPPKAFF. CDR3 bases: TGTGCCAGCTTGGGGGACTCTATGCCCCCTAAAGCTTTCTTT.

This clone appeared a single time. V and J are TRBV9 and TRBJ1-2; D not certain. Germline V gene sequence: CDR1 SGDLS, CDR2 YYNGEE. This CDR3 is 15 amino acids long. V gave up 0 bases and J gave up 4 bases, with 13 bases separating them. The CDR3 DNA follows: TGTGCCAGCAGCGTAGACGCCGACCCAAGCTATGGCTACACCTTC. It codes for CASSVDADPSYGYTF.